The 3 T cell receptor beta chains below all came from one sample that was sequenced in a study of T cell changes during pregnancy in multiple sclerosis. Sequencing used immunoSEQ multiplex PCR; TCRdb keeps in-frame clones, though not all of them. The repertoire includes about 15,000 clones, 65% to 90% of them detected once, and about 17% sits in the top ten. The sequencing here drew on CD8+ T cells from peripheral blood mononuclear cells, taken after pregnancy. These receptors came from a female donor in good health, enrolled as a control in a pregnancy study.

A note on this clone: Since a far larger clone is one base different, this is likely a read error. The rearrangement links TRBV5-3 to TRBJ2-5; weak D call: TRBD1 (5 bases). TRBV5-3 is identified as an open reading frame with a role that is uncertain. The CDR3 runs to 16 residues. Trimming left V 0 bases short and J 0 bases short, with 12 bases between. The CDR3 reads CARSLAGRAYQETQYF. The CDR3, as DNA: TGTGCCAGAAGCTTGGCCGGCAGGGCGTACCAAGAGACCCAGTACTTC.

The chain carries TRBV16 and TRBJ2-3; D unresolved. Trimming removed 4 bases from V and 3 bases from J, with 8 bases in between. Germline V CDR1 and CDR2: KGHSY, FQNENV. The CDR3 spans 13 residues. In DNA, the CDR3 is TGTGCCAGCAGCCCCGACACAACAGATACGCAGTATTTT. Protein sequence: CASSPDTTDTQYF.

This rearrangement joins TRBV9 to TRBJ1-5; D is perhaps TRBD1 (6 bases). Germline assignment: CDR1 SGDLS and CDR2 YYNGEE. Deletions cut 3 bases from V and 3 bases from J, with 13 bases between. This CDR3 contains 15 residues. The CDR3 sequence is CASSATGKNNQPQHF. CDR3 bases: TGTGCCAGCAGCGCCACAGGGAAAAACAATCAGCCCCAGCATTTT.